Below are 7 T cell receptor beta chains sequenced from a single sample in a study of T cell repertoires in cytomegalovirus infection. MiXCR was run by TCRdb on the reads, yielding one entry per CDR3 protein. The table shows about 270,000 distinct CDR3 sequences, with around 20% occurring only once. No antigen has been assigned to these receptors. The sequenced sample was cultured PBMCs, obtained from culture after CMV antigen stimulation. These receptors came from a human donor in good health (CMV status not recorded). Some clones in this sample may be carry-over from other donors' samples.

The CDR3 reads CASLGQGPGGVTANYGYTF. CDR3 DNA: TGTGCCAGCCTGGGACAGGGTCCCGGGGGAGTAACGGCTAACTATGGCTACACCTTC. The V and J genes are TRBV2 and TRBJ1-2, with TRBD1 identical over 9 bases. Looked up from germline, CDR1 is SNHLY and CDR2 is FYNNEI. The CDR3 consists of 19 residues. The trim removed 8 bases at V and 0 bases at J, leaving 19 bases unmatched. The complete variable domain, with remaining parts taken from reference TRBV2 and TRBJ1-2, reads EPEVTQTPSHQVTQMGQEVILRCVPISNHLYFYWYRQILGQKVEFLVSFYNNEISEKSEIFDDQFSVERPDGSNFTLKIRSTKLEDSAMYFCASLGQGPGGVTANYGYTFGSGTRLTVV.

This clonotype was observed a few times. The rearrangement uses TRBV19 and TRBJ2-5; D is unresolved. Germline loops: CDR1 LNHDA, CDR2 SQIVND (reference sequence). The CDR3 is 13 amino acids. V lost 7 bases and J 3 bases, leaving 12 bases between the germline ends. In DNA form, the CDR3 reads TGTGCCAGTATGGGCAGGTACAAAGAGACCCAGTACTTC. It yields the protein CASMGRYKETQYF.

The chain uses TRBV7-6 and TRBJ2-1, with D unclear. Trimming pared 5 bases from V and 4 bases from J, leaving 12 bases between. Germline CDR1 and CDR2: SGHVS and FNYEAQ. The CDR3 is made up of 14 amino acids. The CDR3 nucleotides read TGTGCCAGCAGCCCATGGGTGGGGTACAATGAGCAGTTCTTC. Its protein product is CASSPWVGYNEQFF.

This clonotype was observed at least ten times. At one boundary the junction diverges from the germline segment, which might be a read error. The CDR3 sequence: CASSLAGSLDF. DNA of the CDR3: TGTGCCAGCAGTTTAGCGGGTAGTCTGGACTTC. The chain uses TRBV12-3 or TRBV12-4 and TRBJ2-4; no definite D call. The CDR3 contains 11 residues.

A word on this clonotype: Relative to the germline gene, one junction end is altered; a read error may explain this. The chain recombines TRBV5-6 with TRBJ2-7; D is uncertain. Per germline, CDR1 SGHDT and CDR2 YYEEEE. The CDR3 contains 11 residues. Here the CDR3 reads CASSSSDEQYF. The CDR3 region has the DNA TGTGCCAGCAGCTCCTCCGACGAGCAGTACTTC.

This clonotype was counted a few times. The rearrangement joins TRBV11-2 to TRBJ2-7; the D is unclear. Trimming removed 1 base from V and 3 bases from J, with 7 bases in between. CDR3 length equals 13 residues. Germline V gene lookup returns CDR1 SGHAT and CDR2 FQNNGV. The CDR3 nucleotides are TGTGCCAGCAGCTTAGTATTGGGCTACGAGCAGTACTTC. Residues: CASSLVLGYEQYF.

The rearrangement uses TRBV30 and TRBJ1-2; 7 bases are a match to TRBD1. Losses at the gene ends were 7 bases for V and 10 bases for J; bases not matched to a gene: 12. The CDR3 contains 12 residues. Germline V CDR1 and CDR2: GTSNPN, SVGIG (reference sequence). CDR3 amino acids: CAFDTGTEFYTF. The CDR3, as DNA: TGTGCCTTTGATACCGGGACAGAGTTCTACACCTTC.